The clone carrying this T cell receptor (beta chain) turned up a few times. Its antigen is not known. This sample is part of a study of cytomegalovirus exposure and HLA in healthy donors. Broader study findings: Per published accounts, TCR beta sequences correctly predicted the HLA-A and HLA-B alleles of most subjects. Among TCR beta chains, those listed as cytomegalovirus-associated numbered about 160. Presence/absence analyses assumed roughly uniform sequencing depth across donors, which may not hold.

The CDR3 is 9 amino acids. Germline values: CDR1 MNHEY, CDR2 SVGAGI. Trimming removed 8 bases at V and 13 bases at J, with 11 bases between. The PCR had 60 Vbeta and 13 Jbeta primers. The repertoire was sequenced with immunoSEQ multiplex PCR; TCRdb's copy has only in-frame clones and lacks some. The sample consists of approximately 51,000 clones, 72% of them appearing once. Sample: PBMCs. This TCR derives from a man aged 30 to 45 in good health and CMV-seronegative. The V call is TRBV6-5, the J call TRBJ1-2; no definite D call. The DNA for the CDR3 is TGTGCCAGCCGAACCAGGCGCACCTTC. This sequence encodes CASRTRRTF.